This T cell receptor beta chain emerged from a study of T-cell memory formation after mild COVID-19. Turning to this clonotype: What it binds is unknown.

Germline V gene data show CDR1 as LGHNA and CDR2 as YSLEER. The CDR3 has 14 amino acids. V lost 2 bases to trimming and J lost 6 bases, with 13 bases between them. Study conclusions and caveats: CD4+ contracting clones were mainly CM and EM; CD8+ ones, EMRA. Clones shrinking from day 15 to 85 showed even CD4/CD8 mixes; later expanders tilted CD4+.

TCRdb recomputed calls from the 5' RACE reads with MiXCR, one row per CDR3 protein. The sample contains approximately 100,000 distinct CDR3 sequences, more than 15% of which appear only once. This sequence originates from an adult woman who had mild COVID-19 (a few samples of this study predate the infection). Cell type and time point are not known. The chain is built from TRBV4-3 and TRBJ1-1; D is ambiguous. Sequenced input: PBMCs or a T cell subset sorted from them (not recorded which). CDR3 coding DNA: TGCGCCAGCAGCCAATCGGTGGGGTCTTCTGAAGCTTTCTTT. Translated: CASSQSVGSSEAFF.